This is a list of T cell receptor beta chains from one sample in a study of control samples from healthy donors and cancer patients. The method was immunoSEQ multiplex PCR; TCRdb's version includes in-frame clones alone and lacks a portion of them. The data hold some 89,000 clones, with about 89% observed a single time. The sequenced sample was blood. These receptors were taken from a man aged 25-45 years in good health. The conserved cysteine and the conserved F or W are not part of the CDR3 here. D genes are given only for firm matches.

V: TRBV7-9; J: TRBJ2-2; D: TRBD2; CDR3: ASIIFGTSGTLNTGELF
V: TRBV20-1; J: TRBJ1-1; D: -; CDR3: SARTGGEAF
V: TRBV4-1; J: TRBJ1-4; D: -; CDR3: ASSQDGTKLF
V: TRBV2; J: TRBJ2-5; D: -; CDR3: ASNQHPLGYQETQY
V: TRBV19; J: TRBJ1-5; D: -; CDR3: ASSSDSLGNQPQH
V: TRBV2; J: TRBJ2-3; D: TRBD2; CDR3: ASSLTSGLALFTDTQY
V: TRBV27; J: TRBJ2-7; D: TRBD2; CDR3: ASLPSGGPPYEQY
V: TRBV6-5; J: TRBJ1-1; D: -; CDR3: ASSRTVNTEAF
V: TRBV5-1; J: TRBJ2-7; D: -; CDR3: ASSLTESYEQY
V: TRBV4-1; J: TRBJ2-1; D: TRBD2; CDR3: ASSQERAAAGTYNEQF
V: TRBV6-5; J: TRBJ2-2; D: -; CDR3: ASSSGTSVRELF
V: TRBV28; J: TRBJ2-1; D: -; CDR3: ASHAGGDHNEQF
V: TRBV6-1; J: TRBJ2-6; D: -; CDR3: ASSDMGNSGANVLT
V: TRBV12-5; J: TRBJ1-4; D: -; CDR3: ASGLWAGDEKLF
V: TRBV3-1/TRBV3-2; J: TRBJ1-5; D: -; CDR3: ASSAQDSNQPQH
V: TRBV6-5; J: TRBJ1-6; D: -; CDR3: ASRVGTYNSPLH
V: TRBV6-5; J: TRBJ1-2; D: TRBD1; CDR3: ASRSGTGVSGYT
V: TRBV9; J: TRBJ2-5; D: TRBD2; CDR3: ASSVGTSGRGETQY
V: TRBV9; J: TRBJ1-2; D: -; CDR3: ASSSKSSPNYGYT
V: TRBV24-1; J: TRBJ2-5; D: TRBD2; CDR3: ATSDRILAGGRGTQY
V: TRBV15; J: TRBJ1-1; D: -; CDR3: ATSRGWSMNTEAF
V: TRBV12-2; J: TRBJ1-2; D: -; CDR3: ASRLGPGQGYISYGYT
V: TRBV7-9; J: TRBJ1-1; D: -; CDR3: ASSSPGRVTEAF
V: TRBV3-1/TRBV3-2; J: TRBJ2-1; D: TRBD1; CDR3: ASSPPSQGAFGEQF
V: TRBV30; J: TRBJ1-2; D: -; CDR3: AWRPGHSYGYT
V: TRBV7-2; J: TRBJ2-5; D: TRBD1; CDR3: ASSLGDREQETQY
V: TRBV9; J: TRBJ2-5; D: TRBD2; CDR3: ASSLRPSGGQETQY
V: TRBV29-1; J: TRBJ2-2; D: -; CDR3: SVVEQNTGELF
V: TRBV9; J: TRBJ2-7; D: -; CDR3: ASSVGTVPSYEQY
V: TRBV6-2/TRBV6-3; J: TRBJ1-1; D: -; CDR3: ASSYSRAGSSFTEAF
V: TRBV12-2; J: TRBJ2-4; D: -; CDR3: ASRSLDRGNIQY
V: TRBV5-1; J: TRBJ2-3; D: TRBD2; CDR3: ASSYSSGGPDTQY
V: TRBV2; J: TRBJ1-4; D: TRBD1; CDR3: ASSRTGVREKLF
V: TRBV29-1; J: TRBJ2-1; D: TRBD1; CDR3: SAVDRGPYNEQF
V: TRBV20-1; J: TRBJ1-1; D: -; CDR3: SAWANTEAF
V: TRBV5-5; J: TRBJ2-2; D: TRBD1; CDR3: ASSPPTGGITGELF
V: TRBV18; J: TRBJ1-2; D: -; CDR3: ASSPGDGSYGYT
V: TRBV7-8; J: TRBJ1-1; D: TRBD1; CDR3: ASSHFRDRVPTEAF
V: TRBV3-1/TRBV3-2; J: TRBJ1-3; D: -; CDR3: ASSQYRDGNTIY
V: TRBV12-3/TRBV12-4; J: TRBJ2-3; D: -; CDR3: ASSLTSTDTQY
V: TRBV4-1; J: TRBJ2-4; D: -; CDR3: ASSQEVQINIQY
V: TRBV9; J: TRBJ2-3; D: -; CDR3: ASRLYSTDTQY
V: TRBV5-1; J: TRBJ2-1; D: TRBD1; CDR3: ASSLDGTGYPNEQF
V: TRBV2; J: TRBJ1-1; D: -; CDR3: ASSPKPQGNEAF
V: TRBV28; J: TRBJ1-1; D: -; CDR3: ASKAVWGDDTEAF
V: TRBV18; J: TRBJ2-3; D: -; CDR3: ASSPLGSGDTQY
V: TRBV7-9; J: TRBJ1-2; D: -; CDR3: ASSPRSAGVTYGYT
V: TRBV7-9; J: TRBJ2-3; D: -; CDR3: ASSSRGDTQY
V: TRBV30; J: TRBJ1-2; D: -; CDR3: AWSVVRNGYT